This T cell receptor (beta chain) was profiled in a study of cytomegalovirus exposure and HLA in healthy donors. 60 Vbeta and 13 Jbeta primers were used in PCR. The method was immunoSEQ multiplex PCR; TCRdb's version includes in-frame clones alone and lacks a portion of them. This table holds roughly 140,000 clones, 65% to 75% found once. A note on this clone: Its antigen is undetermined.

Study-wide points: Later findings reportedly placed an Asian-associated ancestry cluster below the approximately 620-donor mean for N-insertions. A missense variant in DCLRE1C was later tied to TCR beta V- and J-gene trimming. Sequencing depth across donors, presence/absence analyses assumed, was roughly uniform. In a later analysis, several top co-occurrence clusters appeared linked to parvovirus B19, influenza, CMV and Epstein-Barr virus.

Sequenced material: PBMCs. This sequence was found in a man aged 55 to 70 in good health and CMV-seronegative.

The CDR3 bases are TGTGCCAGCTCACCCCCAGCGGGCGCTACAGATACGCAGTATTTT. This codes for CASSPPAGATDTQYF. The chain recombines TRBV18 with TRBJ2-3; possible D gene TRBD2, 6 bases. CDR3 length equals 15 residues. Germline lookup yields CDR1 KGHSH and CDR2 LQKENI. V was clipped by 3 bases and J by 3 bases, with 13 bases between them. Complete variable domain (other parts from reference TRBV18 and TRBJ2-3): NAGVMQNPRHLVRRRGQEARLRCSPMKGHSHVYWYRQLPEEGLKFMVYLQKENIIDESGMPKERFSAEFPKEGPSILRIQQVVRGDSAAYFCASSPPAGATDTQYFGPGTRLTVL.